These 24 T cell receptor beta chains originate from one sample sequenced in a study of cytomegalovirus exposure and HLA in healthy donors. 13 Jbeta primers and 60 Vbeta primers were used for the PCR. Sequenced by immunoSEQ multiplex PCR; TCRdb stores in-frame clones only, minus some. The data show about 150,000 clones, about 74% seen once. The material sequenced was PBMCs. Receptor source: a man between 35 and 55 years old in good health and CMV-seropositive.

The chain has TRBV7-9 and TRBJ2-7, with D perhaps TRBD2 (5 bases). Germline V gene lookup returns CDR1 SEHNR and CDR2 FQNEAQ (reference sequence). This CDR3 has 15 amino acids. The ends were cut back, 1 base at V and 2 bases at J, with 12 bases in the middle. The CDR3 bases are TGTGCCAGCAGCTTAGGAGAAACGGGAACCTACGAGCAGTACTTC. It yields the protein CASSLGETGTYEQYF.

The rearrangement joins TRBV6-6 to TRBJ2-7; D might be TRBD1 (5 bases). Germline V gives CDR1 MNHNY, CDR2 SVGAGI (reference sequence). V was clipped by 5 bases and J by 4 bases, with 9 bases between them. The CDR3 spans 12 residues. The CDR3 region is CASSPTAYEQYF. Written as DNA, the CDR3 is TGTGCCAGCAGTCCGACAGCATACGAGCAGTACTTC.

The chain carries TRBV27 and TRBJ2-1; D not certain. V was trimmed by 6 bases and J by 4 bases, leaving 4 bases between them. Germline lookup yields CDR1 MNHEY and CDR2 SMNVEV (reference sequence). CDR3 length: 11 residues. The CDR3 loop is CASREYNEQFF. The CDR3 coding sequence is TGTGCCAGCAGGGAGTACAATGAGCAGTTCTTC.

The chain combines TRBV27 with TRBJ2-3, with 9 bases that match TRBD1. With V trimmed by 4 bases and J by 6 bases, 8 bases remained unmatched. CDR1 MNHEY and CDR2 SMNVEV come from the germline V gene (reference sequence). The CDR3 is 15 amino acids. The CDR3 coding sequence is TGTGCCAGCAGTTCCGGGACAGGGTTCATGGATACGCAGTATTTT. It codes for CASSSGTGFMDTQYF.

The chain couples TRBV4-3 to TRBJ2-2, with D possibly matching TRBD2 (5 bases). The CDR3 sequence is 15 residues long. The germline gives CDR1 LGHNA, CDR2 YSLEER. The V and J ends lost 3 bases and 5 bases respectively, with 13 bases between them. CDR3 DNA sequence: TGCGCCAGCAGCCAGCTAGCTACGGGGACCGGGGAGCTGTTTTTT. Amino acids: CASSQLATGTGELFF.

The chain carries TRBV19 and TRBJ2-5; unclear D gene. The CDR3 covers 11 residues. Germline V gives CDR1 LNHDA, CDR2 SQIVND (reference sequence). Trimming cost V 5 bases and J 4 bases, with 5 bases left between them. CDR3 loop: CASSAGETQYF. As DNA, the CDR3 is TGTGCCAGTAGTGCAGGAGAGACCCAGTACTTC.

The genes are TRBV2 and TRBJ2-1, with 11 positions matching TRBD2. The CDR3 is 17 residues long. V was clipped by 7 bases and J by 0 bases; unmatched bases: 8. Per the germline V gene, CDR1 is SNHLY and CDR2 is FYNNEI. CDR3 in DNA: TGTGCCAGCACCCCAGGACTAGCGGGTAGCTCCTACAATGAGCAGTTCTTC. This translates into CASTPGLAGSSYNEQFF.

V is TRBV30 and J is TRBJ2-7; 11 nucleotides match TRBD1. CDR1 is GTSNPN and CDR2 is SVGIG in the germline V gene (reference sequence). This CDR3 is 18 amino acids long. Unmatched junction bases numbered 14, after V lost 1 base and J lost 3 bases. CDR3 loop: CAWSGTGRDRGTVYEQYF. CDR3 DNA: TGTGCCTGGAGTGGGACGGGAAGGGACAGGGGGACGGTCTACGAGCAGTACTTC. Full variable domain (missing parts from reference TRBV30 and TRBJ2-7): SQTIHQWPATLVQPVGSPLSLECTVEGTSNPNLYWYRQAAGRGLQLLFYSVGIGQISSEVPQNLSASRPQDRQFILSSKKLLLSDSGFYLCAWSGTGRDRGTVYEQYFGPGTRLTVT.

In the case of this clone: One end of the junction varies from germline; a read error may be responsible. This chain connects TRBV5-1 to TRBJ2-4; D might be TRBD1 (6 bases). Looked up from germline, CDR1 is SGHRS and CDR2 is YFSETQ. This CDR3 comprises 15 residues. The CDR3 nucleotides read TGCGCCAGCAGCTTGGCACAGGGTGGCAAAAACAGTCAGTACTTC. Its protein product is CASSLAQGGKNSQYF.

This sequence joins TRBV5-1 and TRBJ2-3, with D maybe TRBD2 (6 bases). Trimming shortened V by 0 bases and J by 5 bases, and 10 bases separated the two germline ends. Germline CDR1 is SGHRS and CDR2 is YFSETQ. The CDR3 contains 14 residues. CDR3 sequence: CASSLAGTQDTQYF. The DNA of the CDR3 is TGCGCCAGCAGCTTGGCAGGGACTCAAGATACGCAGTATTTT.

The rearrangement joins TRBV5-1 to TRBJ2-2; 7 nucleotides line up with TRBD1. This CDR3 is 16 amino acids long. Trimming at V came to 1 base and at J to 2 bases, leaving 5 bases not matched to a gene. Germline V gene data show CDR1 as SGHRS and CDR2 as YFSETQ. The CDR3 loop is CASSLSGGHNTGELFF. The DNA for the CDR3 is TGCGCCAGCAGCTTGTCAGGGGGACACAACACCGGGGAGCTGTTTTTT. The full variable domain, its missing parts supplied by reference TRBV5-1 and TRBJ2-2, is KAGVTQTPRYLIKTRGQQVTLSCSPISGHRSVSWYQQTPGQGLQFLFEYFSETQRNKGNFPGRFSGRQFSNSRSEMNVSTLELGDSALYLCASSLSGGHNTGELFFGEGSRLTVL.

The DNA for the CDR3 is TGTGCCAGTACCGCGACTGCGAGCTCCTACGAGCAGTACTTC. Translated, it gives CASTATASSYEQYF. This rearrangement joins TRBV19 to TRBJ2-7; D not certain. This CDR3 contains 14 residues. Trimming removed 7 bases from V and 0 bases from J, with 13 bases in between. Germline V lookup: CDR1 LNHDA, CDR2 SQIVND (reference sequence).

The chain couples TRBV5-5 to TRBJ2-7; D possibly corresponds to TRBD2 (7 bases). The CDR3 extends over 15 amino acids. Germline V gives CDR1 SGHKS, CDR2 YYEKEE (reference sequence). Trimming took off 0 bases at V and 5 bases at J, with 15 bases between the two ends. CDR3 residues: CASSLGRGASHEQYF. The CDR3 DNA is TGTGCCAGCAGCTTGGGTCGGGGGGCGTCACACGAGCAGTACTTC.

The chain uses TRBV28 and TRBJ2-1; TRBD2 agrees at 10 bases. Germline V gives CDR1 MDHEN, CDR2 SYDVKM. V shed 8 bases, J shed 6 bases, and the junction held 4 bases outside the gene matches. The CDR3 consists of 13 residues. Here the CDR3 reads CASSSGSGNEQFF. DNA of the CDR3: TGTGCCAGCTCTAGCGGGAGCGGCAATGAGCAGTTCTTC.

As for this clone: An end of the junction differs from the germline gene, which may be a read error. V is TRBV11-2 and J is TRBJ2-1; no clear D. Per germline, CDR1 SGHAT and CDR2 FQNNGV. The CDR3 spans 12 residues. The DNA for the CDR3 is TGTGCCAGCAGCTTAGGGGTCCATGAGGAGTTCTTC. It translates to CASSLGVHEEFF.

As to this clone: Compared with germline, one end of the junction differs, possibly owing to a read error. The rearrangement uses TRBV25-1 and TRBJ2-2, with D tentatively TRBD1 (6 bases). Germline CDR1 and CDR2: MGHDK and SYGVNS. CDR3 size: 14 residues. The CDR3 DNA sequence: TGTGCCAGCAGTTGCACAGGGTTGCACCGGGGAGCTGTTTTT. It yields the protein CASSCTGLHRGAVF.

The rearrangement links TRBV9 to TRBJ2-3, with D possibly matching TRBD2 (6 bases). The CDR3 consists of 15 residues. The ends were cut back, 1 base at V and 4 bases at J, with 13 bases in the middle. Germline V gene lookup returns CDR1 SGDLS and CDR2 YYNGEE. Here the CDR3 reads CASSVTLGTSDTQYF. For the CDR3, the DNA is TGTGCCAGCAGCGTAACCCTAGGGACTTCAGATACGCAGTATTTT.

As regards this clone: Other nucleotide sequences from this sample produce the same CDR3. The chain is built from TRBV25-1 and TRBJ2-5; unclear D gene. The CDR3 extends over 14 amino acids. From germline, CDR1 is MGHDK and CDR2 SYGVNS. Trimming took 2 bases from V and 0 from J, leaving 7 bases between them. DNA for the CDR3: TGTGCCAGCAGTGAAAGAGGCCACCAAGAGACCCAGTACTTC. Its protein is CASSERGHQETQYF.

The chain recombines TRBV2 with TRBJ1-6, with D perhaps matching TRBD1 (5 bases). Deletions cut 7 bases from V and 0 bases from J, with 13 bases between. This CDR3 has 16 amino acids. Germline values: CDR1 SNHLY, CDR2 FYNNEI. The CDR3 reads CASTYRRSSYNSPLHF. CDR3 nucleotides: TGTGCCAGCACCTACAGGCGGAGCTCCTATAATTCACCCCTCCACTTT.

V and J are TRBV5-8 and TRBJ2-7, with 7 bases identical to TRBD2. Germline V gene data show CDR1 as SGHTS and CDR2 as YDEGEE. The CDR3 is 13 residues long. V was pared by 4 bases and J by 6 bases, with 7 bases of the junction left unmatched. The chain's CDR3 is CASSQRGMGEQYF. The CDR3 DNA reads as TGTGCCAGCAGCCAGCGGGGTATGGGCGAGCAGTACTTC.

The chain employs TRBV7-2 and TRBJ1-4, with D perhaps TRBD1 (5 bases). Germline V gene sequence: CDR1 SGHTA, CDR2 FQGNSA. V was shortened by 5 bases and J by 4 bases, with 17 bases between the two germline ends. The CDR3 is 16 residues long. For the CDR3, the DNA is TGTGCCAGCAGCATTAGGGGTGGCAGGGTTAATGAAAAACTGTTTTTT. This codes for CASSIRGGRVNEKLFF.

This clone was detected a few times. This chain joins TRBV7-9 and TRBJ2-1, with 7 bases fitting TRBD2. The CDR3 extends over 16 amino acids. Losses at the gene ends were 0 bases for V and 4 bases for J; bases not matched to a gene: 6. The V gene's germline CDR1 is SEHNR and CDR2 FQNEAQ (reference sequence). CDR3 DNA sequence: TGTGCCAGCAGCTTAGCGGGACTACAGCTTTACAATGAGCAGTTCTTC. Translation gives CASSLAGLQLYNEQFF.

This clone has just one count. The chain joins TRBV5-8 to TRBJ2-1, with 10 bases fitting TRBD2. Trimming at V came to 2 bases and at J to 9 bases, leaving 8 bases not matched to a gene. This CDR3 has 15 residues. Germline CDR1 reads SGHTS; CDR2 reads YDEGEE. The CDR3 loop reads CASSFPLAGVGEQFF. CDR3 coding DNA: TGTGCCAGCAGCTTTCCCCTAGCGGGAGTCGGTGAGCAGTTCTTC.

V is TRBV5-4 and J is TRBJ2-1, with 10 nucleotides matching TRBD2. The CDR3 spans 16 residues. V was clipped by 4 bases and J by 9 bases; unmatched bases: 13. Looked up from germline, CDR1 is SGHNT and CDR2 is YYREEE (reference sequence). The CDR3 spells CASSVRSGGLAAEQFF. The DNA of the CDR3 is TGTGCCAGCAGCGTCAGGTCCGGCGGACTAGCGGCTGAGCAGTTCTTC.